This T cell receptor beta chain was found in a study of T-cell reconstitution after alpha-beta-depleted transplantation in children (dated by TCRdb to 2015 to 2016). Notes on the research overall: Using TCR repertoire profiling, the study quantitatively followed how T-cell immune reconstitution unfolded in children after TCRalphabeta/CD19-depleted allogeneic hematopoietic cell transplantation.

Points the paper makes about the study in general: In some patients, the high TCRbeta diversity seen at day 60 was put down to recipient T cells and intrathymic progenitors that had survived conditioning. The apparently early alphabetaT-cell count recovery about two months after transplant was reportedly dependent on only several hundred rapidly expanded clones derived from non-depleted graft cells. Over subsequent months, a decline in hyperexpanded clone frequencies was noted, and after one year, T-cell counts and TCRbeta diversity were mostly ascribed to newly produced T cells.

Interpreted using the paper, the treatment or condition label stands for: allogeneic hematopoietic cell transplantation with graft depleted of TCRalphabeta T cells and CD19 B cells. Transplant recipients were children who received TCRalphabeta/CD19-depleted allogeneic hematopoietic cell grafts. The library was made by PCR. The sequencer listed for this sample is Illumina HiSeq 2500. To normalize quantification of the TCRbeta repertoire, the TCR libraries were built with molecular barcoding that relied on unique molecular identifiers. TCRdb passed the public sequencing reads through fastp at Q25 and MiXCR, retaining productive beta sequences. Rows are unified per CDR3 protein, each entry keeping the most common DNA and genes. The sample table records about 78,000 distinct CDR3 sequences; around 14% of these occur just once. The ten largest clones capture less than 35% of the sample. There are 18 amino acids in the CDR3, from cysteine to phenylalanine inclusive. The CDR3 DNA has 54 bases and is translated from base 1. The germline V gene yields MGHDK for CDR1 and SYGVNS for CDR2. The junction shows trimming of 4 bases on V and 7 bases on J, plus 28 bases between the germline ends.

This clonotype has a count of ten or more. Its antigen remains unidentified. Base qualities were left out, and no much larger clone turns up one base away. Here the sequenced sample was PBMCs, mostly from graft donor cells, taken 180 days after TCRalphabeta/CD19-depleted stem cell transplant. The chain was built from TRBV25-1 and TRBJ2-5; the D match is possibly TRBD1 or TRBD2, with 7 bases aligned in each. This clonotype was obtained from a male patient aged 2-15 years who had a stem cell transplant for acute lymphoblastic leukemia, so the T cells may come from the graft donor. The nucleotide sequence reads TGTGCCAGCAGTGGGGGGGGGACGTCGACAGGGCCTGGGGGGACCCAGTACTTC. Translated, it reads CASSGGGTSTGPGGTQYF. The entire variable domain, with the stretches around the CDR3 drawn from the reference TRBV25-1 and TRBJ2-5 proteins, is EADIYQTPRYLVIGTGKKITLECSQTMGHDKMYWYQQDPGMELHLIHYSYGVNSTEKGDLSSESTVSRIRTEHFPLTLESARPSHTSQYLCASSGGGTSTGPGGTQYFGPGTRLLVL.